Given below is one T cell receptor (beta chain) in context. The antigen is undetermined. Looked up from germline, CDR1 is MNHEY and CDR2 is SMNVEV (reference sequence). V gave up 0 bases and J gave up 5 bases, with 5 bases separating them. The CDR3 runs 13 residues. The sample is drawn from a study of regulatory T cells in long-lasting Graves disease. Arm-PCR of CDR3 regions with iRepertoire HTBI primers generated TCR beta libraries. One entry per CDR3 protein results from TCRdb running MiXCR on the multiplex PCR reads. Here the sample spans roughly 400,000 distinct CDR3 sequences, over 20% being singletons. The time point was: persistent/refractory GD, antithyroid drugs over 5 years with positive TRAb. The TCR library was made from RNA that had been extracted from PBMCs in TRIzol. Whole-study results and caveats: A limited number of samples was an acknowledged limitation. Persistent cases favored TRBV28, TRBJ1-2 and TRBJ2-5.

The sequence was obtained from a female donor with Graves disease. Sequencing was performed on peripheral blood mononuclear cells (PBMCs), taken when the disease was refractory, from a patient treated with antithyroid drugs. The V gene is TRBV27, the J gene TRBJ1-5, with D unresolved. CDR3 amino acids: CASSLSTYQPQHF. The CDR3 DNA reads TGTGCCAGCAGTTTATCGACCTATCAGCCCCAGCATTTT.